This TCR beta chain comes out of a study of cytomegalovirus exposure and HLA in healthy donors. The study's findings and limits: Cytomegalovirus association was listed for approximately 160 TCR beta chains.

CDR1 MGHDK and CDR2 SYGVNS come from the germline V gene. This CDR3 contains 15 residues. After removal of 4 bases from V and 4 bases from J, the junction contained 8 bases not matched to a gene. Researchers ran the PCR with 60 Vbeta and 13 Jbeta primers. Assay used: immunoSEQ multiplex PCR; TCRdb lists only in-frame clones, some missing. The sample records about 160,000 clones, approximately 88% being singletons. Comments on this clone: Its antigen is not identified.

Sample: PBMCs. The chain is built from TRBV25-1 and TRBJ1-1, with 8 bases matching TRBD1. The TCR comes from a boy younger than 10 in good health and CMV-seronegative. The CDR3 DNA follows: TGTGCCAGCAGTGCCCGGACAGGGACGAGCACTGAAGCTTTCTTT. Encoded protein: CASSARTGTSTEAFF.